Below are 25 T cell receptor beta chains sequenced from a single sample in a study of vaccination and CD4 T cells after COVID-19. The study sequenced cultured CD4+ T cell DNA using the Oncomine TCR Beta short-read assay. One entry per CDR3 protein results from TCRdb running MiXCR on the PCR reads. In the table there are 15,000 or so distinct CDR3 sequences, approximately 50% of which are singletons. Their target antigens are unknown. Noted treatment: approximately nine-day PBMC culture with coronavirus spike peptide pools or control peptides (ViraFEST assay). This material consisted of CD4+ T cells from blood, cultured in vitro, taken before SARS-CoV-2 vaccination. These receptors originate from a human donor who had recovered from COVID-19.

Here the CDR3 DNA reads TGTGCCAGCAGGGACAGGGGTAACTACGAGCAGTACTTC. Protein product: CASRDRGNYEQYF. V is TRBV2 and J is TRBJ2-7; 9 bases line up with TRBD1. Trimming took 6 bases from V and 3 from J; bases not matched to a gene: 3. Germline assignment: CDR1 SNHLY and CDR2 FYNNEI. There are 13 residues in the CDR3.

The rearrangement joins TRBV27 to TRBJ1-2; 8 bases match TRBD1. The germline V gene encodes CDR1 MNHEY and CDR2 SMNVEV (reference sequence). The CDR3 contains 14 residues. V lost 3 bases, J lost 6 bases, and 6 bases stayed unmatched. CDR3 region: CASSFRRGLDGYTF. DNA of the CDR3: TGTGCCAGCAGTTTCCGCAGGGGGCTAGATGGCTACACCTTC.

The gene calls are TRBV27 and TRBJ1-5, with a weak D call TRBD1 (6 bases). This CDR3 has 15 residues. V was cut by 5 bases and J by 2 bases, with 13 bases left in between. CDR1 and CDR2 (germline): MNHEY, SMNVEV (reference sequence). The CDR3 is CASSTTGMRNQPQHF. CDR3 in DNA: TGTGCCAGCAGTACAACAGGGATGCGCAATCAGCCCCAGCATTTT.

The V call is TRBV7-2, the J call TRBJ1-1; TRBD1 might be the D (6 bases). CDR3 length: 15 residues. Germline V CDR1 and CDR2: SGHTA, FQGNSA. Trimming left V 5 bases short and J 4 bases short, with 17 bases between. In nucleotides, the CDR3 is TGTGCCAGCAGCCAAACGAAACAAGGGGGCACTGAAGCTTTCTTT. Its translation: CASSQTKQGGTEAFF.

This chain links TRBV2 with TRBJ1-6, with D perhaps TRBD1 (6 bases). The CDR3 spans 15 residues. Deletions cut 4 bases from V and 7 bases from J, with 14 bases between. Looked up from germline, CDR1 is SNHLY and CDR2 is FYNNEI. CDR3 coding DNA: TGTGCCAGCAGTGGCGGGGGACAAGTGAATTCACCCCTCCACTTT. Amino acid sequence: CASSGGGQVNSPLHF.

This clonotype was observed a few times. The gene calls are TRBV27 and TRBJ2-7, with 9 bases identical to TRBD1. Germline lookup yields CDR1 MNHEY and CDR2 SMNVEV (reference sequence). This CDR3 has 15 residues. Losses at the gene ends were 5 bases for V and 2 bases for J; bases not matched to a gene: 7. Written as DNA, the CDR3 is TGTGCCAGCAGTAGGGCGGGACAGGGAACCTACGAGCAGTACTTC. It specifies CASSRAGQGTYEQYF.

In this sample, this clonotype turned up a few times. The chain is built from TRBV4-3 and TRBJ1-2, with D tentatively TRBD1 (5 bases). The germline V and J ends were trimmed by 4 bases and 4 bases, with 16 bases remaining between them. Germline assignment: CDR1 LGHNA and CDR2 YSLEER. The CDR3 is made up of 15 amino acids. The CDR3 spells CASSPRGGSSYGYTF. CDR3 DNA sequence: TGCGCCAGCAGCCCCCGGGGGGGTTCTAGCTATGGCTACACCTTC.

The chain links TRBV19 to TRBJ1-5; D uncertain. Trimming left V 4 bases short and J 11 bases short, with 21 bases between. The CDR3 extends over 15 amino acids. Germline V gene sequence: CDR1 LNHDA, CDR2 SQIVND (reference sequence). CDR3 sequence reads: CASSSAGPEVTAQHF. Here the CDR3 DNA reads TGTGCCAGTAGTAGCGCCGGGCCGGAAGTCACGGCCCAGCATTTT.

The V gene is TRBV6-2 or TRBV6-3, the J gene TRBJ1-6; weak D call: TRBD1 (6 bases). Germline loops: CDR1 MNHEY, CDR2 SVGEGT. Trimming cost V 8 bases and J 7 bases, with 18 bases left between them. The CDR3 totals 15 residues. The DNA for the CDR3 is TGTGCCAGCTCCCAGGGGAGTCGTGAAAATTCACCCCTCCACTTT. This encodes CASSQGSRENSPLHF.

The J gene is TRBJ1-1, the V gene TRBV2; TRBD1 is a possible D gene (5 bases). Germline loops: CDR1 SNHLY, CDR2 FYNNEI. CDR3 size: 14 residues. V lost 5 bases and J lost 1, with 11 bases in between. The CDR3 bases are TGTGCCAGCAGTCTGCCCGGGACGAACACTGAAGCTTTCTTT. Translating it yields CASSLPGTNTEAFF.

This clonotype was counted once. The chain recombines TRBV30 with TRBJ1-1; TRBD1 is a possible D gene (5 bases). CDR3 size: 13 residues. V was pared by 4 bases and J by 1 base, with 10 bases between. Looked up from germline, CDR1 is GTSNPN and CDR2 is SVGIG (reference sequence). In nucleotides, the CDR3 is TGTGCCTGGACCCTTCAGGGGAACACTGAAGCTTTCTTT. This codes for CAWTLQGNTEAFF.

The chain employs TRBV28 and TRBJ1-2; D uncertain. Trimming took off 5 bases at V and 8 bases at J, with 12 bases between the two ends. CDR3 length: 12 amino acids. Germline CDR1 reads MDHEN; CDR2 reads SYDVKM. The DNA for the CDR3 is TGTGCCAGCAGTCTAAACAAAGGCGGCTACACCTTC. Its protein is CASSLNKGGYTF.

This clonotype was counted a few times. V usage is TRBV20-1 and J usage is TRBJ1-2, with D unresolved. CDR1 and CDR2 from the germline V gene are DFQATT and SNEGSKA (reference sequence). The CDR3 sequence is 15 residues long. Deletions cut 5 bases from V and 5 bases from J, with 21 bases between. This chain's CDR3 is CSAPEDGASAYGYTF. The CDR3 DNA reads TGCAGTGCTCCCGAAGATGGAGCATCAGCTTATGGCTACACCTTC.

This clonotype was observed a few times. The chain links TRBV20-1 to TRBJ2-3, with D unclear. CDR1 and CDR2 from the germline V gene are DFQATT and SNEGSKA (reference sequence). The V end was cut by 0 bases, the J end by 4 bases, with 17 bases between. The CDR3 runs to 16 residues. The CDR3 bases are TGCAGTGCTAGAGATCCCGCCGAATTCTGGGCAGATACGCAGTATTTT. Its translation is CSARDPAEFWADTQYF.

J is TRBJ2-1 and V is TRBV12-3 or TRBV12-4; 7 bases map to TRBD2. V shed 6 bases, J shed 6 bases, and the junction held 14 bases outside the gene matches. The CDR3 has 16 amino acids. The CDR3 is CASSWGGGRGLNEQFF. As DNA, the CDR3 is TGTGCCAGCAGCTGGGGAGGCGGGAGAGGCCTCAATGAGCAGTTCTTC.

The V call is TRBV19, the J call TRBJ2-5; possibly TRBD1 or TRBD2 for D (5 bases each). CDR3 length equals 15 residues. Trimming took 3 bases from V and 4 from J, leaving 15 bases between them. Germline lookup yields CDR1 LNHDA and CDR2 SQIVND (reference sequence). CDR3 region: CASSIVGTARETQYF. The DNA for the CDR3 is TGTGCCAGTAGTATTGTTGGGACGGCTCGAGAGACCCAGTACTTC.

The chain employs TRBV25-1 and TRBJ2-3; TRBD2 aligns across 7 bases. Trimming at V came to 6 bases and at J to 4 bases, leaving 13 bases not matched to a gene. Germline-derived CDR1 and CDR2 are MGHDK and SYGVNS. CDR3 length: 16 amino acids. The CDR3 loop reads CASSVSLPGGADTQYF. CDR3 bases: TGTGCCAGCAGCGTATCCCTACCGGGAGGAGCAGATACGCAGTATTTT.

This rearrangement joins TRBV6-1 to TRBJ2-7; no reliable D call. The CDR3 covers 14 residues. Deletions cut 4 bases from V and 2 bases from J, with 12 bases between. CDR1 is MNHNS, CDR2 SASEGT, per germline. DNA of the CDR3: TGTGCCAGCAGTGTAACGACGGCGCCCTACGAGCAGTACTTC. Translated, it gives CASSVTTAPYEQYF.

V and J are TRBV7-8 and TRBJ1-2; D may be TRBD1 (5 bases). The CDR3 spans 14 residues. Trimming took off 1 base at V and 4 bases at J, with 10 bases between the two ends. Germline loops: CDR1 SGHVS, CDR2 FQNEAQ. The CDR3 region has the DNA TGTGCCAGCAGCTTAGATTGGACAACCTATGGCTACACCTTC. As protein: CASSLDWTTYGYTF.

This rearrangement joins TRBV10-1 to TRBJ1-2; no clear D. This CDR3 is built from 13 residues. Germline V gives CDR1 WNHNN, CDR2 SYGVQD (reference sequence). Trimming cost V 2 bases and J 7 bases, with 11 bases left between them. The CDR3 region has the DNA TGCGCCAGCAGTGAGGAAGAGGGTCGTGGCTACACCTTC. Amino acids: CASSEEEGRGYTF.

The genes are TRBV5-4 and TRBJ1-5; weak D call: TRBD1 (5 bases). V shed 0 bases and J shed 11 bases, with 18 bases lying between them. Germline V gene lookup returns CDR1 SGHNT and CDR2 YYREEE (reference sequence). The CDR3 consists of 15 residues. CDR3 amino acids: CASSLAGDPGVAQHF. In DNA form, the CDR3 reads TGTGCCAGCAGCTTGGCCGGGGACCCCGGTGTAGCCCAGCATTTT.

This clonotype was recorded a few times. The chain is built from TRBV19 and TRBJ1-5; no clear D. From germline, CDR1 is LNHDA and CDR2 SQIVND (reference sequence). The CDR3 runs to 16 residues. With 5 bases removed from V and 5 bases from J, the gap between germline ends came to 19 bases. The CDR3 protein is CASSSSAPRRDQPQHF. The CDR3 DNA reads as TGTGCCAGTAGTTCGTCGGCTCCCCGACGGGATCAGCCCCAGCATTTT. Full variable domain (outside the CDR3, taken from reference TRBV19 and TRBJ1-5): DGGITQSPKYLFRKEGQNVTLSCEQNLNHDAMYWYRQDPGQGLRLIYYSQIVNDFQKGDIAEGYSVSREKKESFPLTVTSAQKNPTAFYLCASSSSAPRRDQPQHFGDGTRLSIL.

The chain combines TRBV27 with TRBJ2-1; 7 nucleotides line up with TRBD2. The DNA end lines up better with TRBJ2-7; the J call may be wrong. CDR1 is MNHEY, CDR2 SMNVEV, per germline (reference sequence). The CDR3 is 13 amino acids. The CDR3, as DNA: TGTGCCAGCAGTCGGCGGGAGTTGGGGGAGCAGTACTTC. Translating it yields CASSRRELGEQYF.

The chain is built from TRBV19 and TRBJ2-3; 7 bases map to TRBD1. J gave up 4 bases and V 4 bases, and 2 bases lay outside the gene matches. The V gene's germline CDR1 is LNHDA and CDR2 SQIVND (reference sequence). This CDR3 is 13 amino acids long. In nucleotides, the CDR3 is TGTGCCAGTAGTACCGACAGGGCAGATACGCAGTATTTT. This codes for CASSTDRADTQYF.

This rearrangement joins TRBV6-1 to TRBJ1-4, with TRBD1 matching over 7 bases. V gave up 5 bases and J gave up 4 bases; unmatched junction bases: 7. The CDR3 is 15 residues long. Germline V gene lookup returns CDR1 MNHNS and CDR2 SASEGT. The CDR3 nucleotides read TGTGCCAGCAGTCACAGGGGAAGTTATAATGAAAAACTGTTTTTT. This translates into CASSHRGSYNEKLFF.